These 31 T cell receptor beta chains were all obtained from the same sample, sequenced in a study of Tregs in tolerant kidney transplant recipients. Mixed chimerism was transient after nonmyeloablative marrow transplants from related graft donors. Assay used: immunoSEQ multiplex PCR; TCRdb lists only in-frame clones, some missing. The sample features 12,000 to 15,000 clones, with 3.5% to 4% in its top ten. Sequences were derived from CD4+ T cells from blood (PBMCs), sampled 12 months after the transplant. All receptors derive from a human patient who received a combined kidney and bone marrow transplant. Some T cells may have originated in the graft donor.

Remarks on this clone: The read is 3 residues too short to cover the CDR3 end, so that end is filled in from the germline J gene. The V gene is TRBV18, the J gene TRBJ1-3; TRBD1 agrees at 7 bases. V gave up 1 base and J gave up 2 bases; unmatched junction bases: 2. Germline V gene data show CDR1 as KGHSH and CDR2 as LQKENI. The CDR3 covers 15 residues. The sequenced part of the CDR3 DNA is TGTGCCAGCTCACCACAGGGGACAGCTGGAAACACC. Translating it yields CASSPQGTAGNT. The whole CDR3 protein reads CASSPQGTAGNTIYF. Full variable domain (missing parts from reference TRBV18 and TRBJ1-3): NAGVMQNPRHLVRRRGQEARLRCSPMKGHSHVYWYRQLPEEGLKFMVYLQKENIIDESGMPKERFSAEFPKEGPSILRIQQVVRGDSAAYFCASSPQGTAGNTIYFGEGSWLTVV.

Concerning this clone itself: The read ends 3 residues early relative to the CDR3; the germline J gene fills the gap. The chain carries TRBV7-2 and TRBJ1-6, with D hard to call. V shed 3 bases and J shed 8 bases, with 2 bases lying between them. The CDR3 totals 11 residues. Germline CDR1 is SGHTA and CDR2 is FQGNSA. CDR3 sequence: CASSFDSPLHF. The DNA read from the CDR3 is TGTGCCAGCAGCTTCGATTCACCC.

Details on this clone: The read halts 3 residues ahead of the CDR3 end, with the missing end drawn from the germline J gene. The chain joins TRBV20-1 to TRBJ2-1, with 9 bases aligning to TRBD2. V lost 6 bases and J lost 4; bases outside the gene matches: 13. CDR3 size: 16 residues. From germline, CDR1 is DFQATT and CDR2 SNEGSKA (reference sequence). CDR3 residues: CSARRSRGGSYNEQFF. CDR3 DNA (partial): TGCAGTGCGCGACGGTCGCGGGGGGGATCTTACAATGAG.

Worth noting for this clone: Coverage ceases 3 residues before the CDR3 finishes, and the germline J gene fills in the end. The chain has TRBV5-1 and TRBJ2-2, with 9 nucleotides matching TRBD1. After removal of 6 bases from V and 3 bases from J, the junction contained 6 bases not matched to a gene. The CDR3 is 15 residues long. Germline V gene sequence: CDR1 SGHRS, CDR2 YFSETQ. The DNA read from the CDR3 is TGCGCCAGCAAACAGGGGGCACCGGACACCGGGGAG. Protein: CASKQGAPDTGE. The CDR3 as a whole reads CASKQGAPDTGELFF. The full variable domain, rest sourced from reference TRBV5-1 and TRBJ2-2, is KAGVTQTPRYLIKTRGQQVTLSCSPISGHRSVSWYQQTPGQGLQFLFEYFSETQRNKGNFPGRFSGRQFSNSRSEMNVSTLELGDSALYLCASKQGAPDTGELFFGEGSRLTVL.

In regard to this clone: The CDR3 end falls 3 residues outside the read, so it is completed with the germline J gene. The rearrangement links TRBV30 to TRBJ2-3; D call uncertain. CDR1 and CDR2 from the germline V gene are GTSNPN and SVGIG (reference sequence). V was pared by 4 bases and J by 6 bases, with 11 bases between. The CDR3 sequence is 12 residues long. The CDR3 sequence is CAWTPGSDTQYF. CDR3 DNA (partial): TGTGCCTGGACCCCCGGTTCGGATACG.

Of note for this clone: The read terminates 3 residues before the CDR3 end, so the remaining end is supplied by the germline J gene. The chain uses TRBV5-1 and TRBJ2-3; 9 nucleotides match TRBD2. The germline V gene has CDR1 SGHRS and CDR2 YFSETQ. This CDR3 is 16 amino acids long. V lost 4 bases, J lost 2 bases, and 8 bases stayed unmatched. The covered CDR3 bases are TGCGCCAGCAGCCACGGGACTAGCTCGCTCACAGATACG. Protein product: CASSHGTSSLTDT. The full CDR3 reads CASSHGTSSLTDTQYF.

With respect to this clone: The read gets to within 3 residues of the CDR3 end, and the germline J gene fills in the rest. The rearrangement joins TRBV20-1 to TRBJ1-2, with D possibly matching TRBD1 (5 bases). The CDR3 sequence is 16 residues long. V dropped 2 bases and J dropped 0 bases, with 16 bases sitting between them. Germline CDR1 is DFQATT and CDR2 is SNEGSKA (reference sequence). CDR3 residues: CSARRSDRGTNYGYTF. CDR3 DNA (partial): TGCAGTGCTAGAAGATCCGACCGGGGGACTAACTATGGC.

Worth noting for this clone: The read finishes 3 residues shy of the CDR3 end, and the germline J gene is used to complete it. This sequence joins TRBV30 and TRBJ1-5, with 7 positions matching TRBD1. J was trimmed by 6 bases and V by 3 bases; bases with no gene match: 5. The CDR3 runs to 13 residues. The V gene's germline CDR1 is GTSNPN and CDR2 SVGIG (reference sequence). The covered CDR3 bases are TGTGCCTGGAGCCGGACAGGATTTCAGCCC. This gives the protein CAWSRTGFQP. The CDR3 in its entirety is CAWSRTGFQPQHF. Complete variable domain (other parts from reference TRBV30 and TRBJ1-5): SQTIHQWPATLVQPVGSPLSLECTVEGTSNPNLYWYRQAAGRGLQLLFYSVGIGQISSEVPQNLSASRPQDRQFILSSKKLLLSDSGFYLCAWSRTGFQPQHFGDGTRLSIL.

About this clone: From the germline J gene comes the end of the CDR3, since the read stops 3 residues before it. The V and J genes are TRBV20-1 and TRBJ2-4; no definite D call. The germline V and J ends were trimmed by 0 bases and 1 base, with 13 bases remaining between them. CDR3 size: 16 residues. Germline V gene sequence: CDR1 DFQATT, CDR2 SNEGSKA (reference sequence). CDR3 DNA, as far as it was read: TGCAGTGCTAGAGAGAGGCCATCCGGGGCCAAAAACATT. Translated: CSARERPSGAKNI. The CDR3 reads in full as CSARERPSGAKNIQYF.

A word on this clone: The read gets to within 3 residues of the CDR3 end, and the germline J gene fills in the rest. V usage is TRBV5-1 and J usage is TRBJ2-7; D not certain. Trimming left V 2 bases short and J 2 bases short, with 14 bases between. This CDR3 has 15 residues. Germline loops: CDR1 SGHRS, CDR2 YFSETQ. CDR3 sequence reads: CASSLTALDTYEQYF. The DNA read from the CDR3 is TGCGCCAGCAGCTTAACAGCCCTTGACACCTACGAG. The variable domain in full, completed from reference TRBV5-1 and TRBJ2-7, reads KAGVTQTPRYLIKTRGQQVTLSCSPISGHRSVSWYQQTPGQGLQFLFEYFSETQRNKGNFPGRFSGRQFSNSRSEMNVSTLELGDSALYLCASSLTALDTYEQYFGPGTRLTVT.

Comment on this clone: The read stops 3 residues short of the end of the CDR3; the missing end is completed from the germline J gene. The chain links TRBV7-3 to TRBJ2-1, with TRBD2 as a possible D gene (6 bases). Per germline, CDR1 SGHTA and CDR2 FQGTGA. Between the trimmed V and J ends, which lost 1 base and 1 base, there was a span of 14 bases. There are 17 residues in the CDR3. Partial CDR3 DNA: TGTGCCAGCAGCTTAAGAGGGGCGGGGAGGTCCTACAATGAG. Amino acid sequence: CASSLRGAGRSYNE. The full CDR3 sequence reads CASSLRGAGRSYNEQFF.

Concerning this clone itself: With the read ending 3 residues before the CDR3 end, the germline J gene is used to fill in that end. The V and J genes are TRBV18 and TRBJ2-5; 7 bases map to TRBD1. J was trimmed by 5 bases and V by 2 bases; bases with no gene match: 8. Germline V gene data show CDR1 as KGHSH and CDR2 as LQKENI. CDR3 length: 15 residues. Here the CDR3 reads CASSPLGGGAETQYF. The DNA read from the CDR3 is TGTGCCAGCTCACCATTAGGGGGCGGCGCGGAGACC.

A remark on this clone: From the germline J gene comes the end of the CDR3, since the read stops 3 residues before it. V usage is TRBV7-2 and J usage is TRBJ2-7; TRBD1 agrees at 9 bases. The CDR3 is 15 amino acids. Germline V gives CDR1 SGHTA, CDR2 FQGNSA. Trimming took 3 bases from V and 0 from J; bases not matched to a gene: 3. This chain's CDR3 is CASSLLGQGSYEQYF. The CDR3 bases that were read are TGTGCCAGCAGCTTGCTGGGACAGGGCTCCTACGAG.

In the case of this clone: Read data end 3 residues before the CDR3 end; the end is taken from the germline J gene. The J gene is TRBJ2-1, the V gene TRBV20-1; 7 bases are a match to TRBD1. The CDR3 is 13 residues long. V was clipped by 6 bases and J by 4 bases; unmatched bases: 6. Germline V gives CDR1 DFQATT, CDR2 SNEGSKA (reference sequence). The CDR3 protein is CSATGVRYNEQFF. CDR3 DNA, as far as it was read: TGCAGTGCAACAGGGGTAAGGTACAATGAG.

As for this clone: Read sequence stops 3 residues before the CDR3 end, and the germline J gene provides the missing end. The chain is built from TRBV7-6 and TRBJ2-6, with a tentative D call TRBD1 (5 bases). Germline V lookup: CDR1 SGHVS, CDR2 FNYEAQ. V lost 4 bases and J lost 0, with 16 bases in between. This CDR3 is 18 amino acids long. The covered CDR3 bases are TGTGCCAGCAGCTACGTAGATACAGGATTCTCTGGGGCCAACGTC. Its protein product is CASSYVDTGFSGANV. The whole CDR3 region reads CASSYVDTGFSGANVLTF.

In the case of this clone: Read coverage stops 3 residues before the CDR3 terminus; the germline J gene supplies the remainder. J is TRBJ2-3 and V is TRBV11-3; 9 bases are shared with TRBD1. The length of the CDR3 is 14 residues. CDR1 and CDR2 from the germline V gene are SGHNT and YENEEA. Trimming at V came to 5 bases and at J to 8 bases, leaving 8 bases not matched to a gene. CDR3 sequence reads: CASSHGQGMATQYF. CDR3 DNA, as far as it was read: TGTGCCAGCAGCCACGGACAGGGGATGGCTACG.

About this clone itself: The read terminates 3 residues before the CDR3 end, so the remaining end is supplied by the germline J gene. J is TRBJ1-5 and V is TRBV30; D is unresolved. Germline V lookup: CDR1 GTSNPN, CDR2 SVGIG (reference sequence). This CDR3 spans 14 amino acids. V shed 0 bases and J shed 5 bases, with 11 bases lying between them. CDR3 amino acids: CAWSVRNSHQPQHF. CDR3 bases read: TGTGCCTGGAGTGTACGTAACAGCCATCAGCCC.

Partial CDR3 DNA: TGCGCCAGCAGCCCCGAACTAGCGGGTATACTTTACAATGAG. Translated, it gives CASSPELAGILYNE. The complete CDR3 sequence is CASSPELAGILYNEQFF. The chain recombines TRBV5-1 with TRBJ2-1; 9 bases agree with TRBD2. With the read ending 3 residues before the CDR3 end, the germline J gene is used to fill in that end. The CDR3 covers 17 residues. J lost 4 bases, V lost 4 bases, and 12 bases had no gene match. Germline V gene lookup returns CDR1 SGHRS and CDR2 YFSETQ.

The sequenced part of the CDR3 DNA is TGTGCCAGCAGCTCAGGGGTGGGGTACGAG. Protein sequence: CASSSGVGYE. The whole CDR3 protein is CASSSGVGYEQYF. This sequence joins TRBV5-5 and TRBJ2-7; the D gene is possibly TRBD1 (6 bases). From the germline J gene comes the end of the CDR3, since the read stops 3 residues before it. Between the trimmed V and J ends, which lost 3 bases and 4 bases, there was a span of 11 bases. Per the germline V gene, CDR1 is SGHKS and CDR2 is YYEKEE (reference sequence). There are 13 residues in the CDR3.

On this clone: The observed sequence ends 3 residues before the CDR3 terminus, with the missing tail filled in from the germline J gene. The rearrangement joins TRBV30 to TRBJ2-7; D may be TRBD1 or TRBD2 (6 bases each). CDR3 size: 17 residues. CDR1 and CDR2 (germline): GTSNPN, SVGIG (reference sequence). V dropped 0 bases and J dropped 0 bases, with 18 bases sitting between them. The sequenced part of the CDR3 DNA is TGTGCCTGGAGTGTCCCCTCGACAGGAGGGAGCTCCTACGAG. Translation gives CAWSVPSTGGSSYE. The full CDR3 protein is CAWSVPSTGGSSYEQYF.

Notes on this clone: From the germline J gene comes the end of the CDR3, since the read stops 3 residues before it. The rearrangement uses TRBV6-1 and TRBJ2-4, with a weak D call TRBD1 (6 bases). Germline V gene data show CDR1 as MNHNS and CDR2 as SASEGT. The CDR3 covers 15 residues. Trimming removed 4 bases at V and 3 bases at J, with 13 bases between. The CDR3 DNA, read in part, is TGTGCCAGCAGTGTAGGGGGAGTTGGCAAAAACATT. This gives the protein CASSVGGVGKNI. The whole CDR3 protein is CASSVGGVGKNIQYF.

To note about this clone: The missing CDR3 end, 3 residues past where the read stops, is filled in from the germline J gene. The chain links TRBV19 to TRBJ2-7, with D maybe TRBD2 (5 bases). There are 13 residues in the CDR3. Germline CDR1 LNHDA, CDR2 SQIVND (reference sequence). V was trimmed by 1 base and J by 5 bases, leaving 9 bases between them. The CDR3 reads CASSIGSSNEQYF. CDR3 bases read: TGTGCCAGTAGTATAGGATCTAGCAACGAG.

Of note for this clone: The CDR3 extends 3 residues past the end of the read, so its final part is completed from the germline J gene. The gene calls are TRBV5-6 and TRBJ2-5, with 8 bases aligning to TRBD2. The CDR3 consists of 13 residues. Germline V gives CDR1 SGHDT, CDR2 YYEEEE. The V and J ends lost 1 base and 7 bases, in that order; junction bases with no gene match: 3. This chain's CDR3 is CASSLTGGGTQYF. The part of the CDR3 DNA that was read is TGTGCCAGCAGCTTGACGGGAGGGGGGACC.

On this clone itself: The read terminates 3 residues ahead of where the CDR3 ends, so the germline J gene completes it. The chain combines TRBV20-1 with TRBJ1-2; D may be TRBD1 (6 bases). The germline V gene encodes CDR1 DFQATT and CDR2 SNEGSKA (reference sequence). This CDR3 has 14 residues. The part of the CDR3 DNA that was read is TGCACCCTGGCCGGGACACTCCCTAACTATGGC. Translated, it gives CTLAGTLPNYG. The CDR3 in its entirety is CTLAGTLPNYGYTF.

This clone is deemed large by its frequency. The read terminates 3 residues ahead of where the CDR3 ends, so the germline J gene completes it. V gene TRBV20-1 combines with J gene TRBJ2-1, with 7 bases that match TRBD2. In germline, CDR1 is DFQATT, CDR2 SNEGSKA (reference sequence). CDR3 length: 14 amino acids. The V and J ends lost 5 bases and 4 bases, in that order; junction bases with no gene match: 8. The sequenced CDR3 bases are TGCAGTGCTCCACCGGCGGGAGCTTACAATGAG. Its protein is CSAPPAGAYNE. The full CDR3 is CSAPPAGAYNEQFF.

Remarks on this clone: The read ends 3 residues early relative to the CDR3; the germline J gene fills the gap. The chain is built from TRBV19 and TRBJ2-7, with D hard to call. The CDR3 has 11 amino acids. V lost 4 bases and J 2 bases, leaving 3 bases between the germline ends. Germline CDR1 reads LNHDA; CDR2 reads SQIVND (reference sequence). CDR3 amino acids: CASSTAYEQYF. The sequenced part of the CDR3 DNA is TGTGCCAGTAGTACTGCCTACGAG. Combining the CDR3 with reference TRBV19 and TRBJ2-7 gives the whole variable domain DGGITQSPKYLFRKEGQNVTLSCEQNLNHDAMYWYRQDPGQGLRLIYYSQIVNDFQKGDIAEGYSVSREKKESFPLTVTSAQKNPTAFYLCASSTAYEQYFGPGTRLTVT.

The CDR3 is CASSPLAGGEQFF. The sequenced CDR3 bases are TGTGCCAGCAGCCCCCTAGCGGGAGGTGAG. The chain is built from TRBV7-3 and TRBJ2-1; the match to TRBD2 covers 11 bases. The read ends 3 residues shy of where the CDR3 ends; the end is completed using the germline J gene. The CDR3 runs to 13 residues. V lost 5 bases and J lost 9; bases outside the gene matches: 3. Looked up from germline, CDR1 is SGHTA and CDR2 is FQGTGA. Complete variable domain (other parts from reference TRBV7-3 and TRBJ2-1): GAGVSQTPSNKVTEKGKYVELRCDPISGHTALYWYRQSLGQGPEFLIYFQGTGAADDSGLPNDRFFAVRPEGSVSTLKIQRTERGDSAVYLCASSPLAGGEQFFGPGTRLTVL.

In the case of this clone: The sequenced fragment ends 3 residues before the CDR3 boundary, so the rest is inferred from the germline J gene. V and J are TRBV20-1 and TRBJ2-3; a weak D match, TRBD2 (6 bases). V was trimmed by 0 bases and J by 4 bases, leaving 17 bases between them. The CDR3 covers 16 residues. Per germline, CDR1 DFQATT and CDR2 SNEGSKA (reference sequence). The CDR3 protein is CSARDLTSFFADTQYF. CDR3 bases read: TGCAGTGCTAGAGATCTGACTAGTTTTTTTGCAGATACG.

Concerning this clone itself: Coverage ceases 3 residues before the CDR3 finishes, and the germline J gene fills in the end. The V call is TRBV30, the J call TRBJ1-5, with 8 bases fitting TRBD1. CDR1 is GTSNPN, CDR2 SVGIG, per germline (reference sequence). The CDR3 runs to 14 residues. After removal of 0 bases from V and 6 bases from J, the junction contained 4 bases not matched to a gene. The CDR3 loop is CAWSVGQGTQPQHF. CDR3 DNA (partial): TGTGCCTGGAGTGTAGGACAGGGAACTCAGCCC.

A note on this clone: Read sequence stops 3 residues before the CDR3 end, and the germline J gene provides the missing end. This chain links TRBV2 with TRBJ2-7; 7 positions match TRBD1. V lost 4 bases to trimming and J lost 2 bases; unmatched junction nucleotides: 5. This CDR3 comprises 14 residues. Germline V gene data show CDR1 as SNHLY and CDR2 as FYNNEI. CDR3 DNA (partial): TGTGCCAGCAGTGTGGGGACAGTCGCCTACGAG. It yields the protein CASSVGTVAYE. In full, the CDR3 is CASSVGTVAYEQYF. The variable domain in full, completed from reference TRBV2 and TRBJ2-7, reads EPEVTQTPSHQVTQMGQEVILRCVPISNHLYFYWYRQILGQKVEFLVSFYNNEISEKSEIFDDQFSVERPDGSNFTLKIRSTKLEDSAMYFCASSVGTVAYEQYFGPGTRLTVT.

On this clone: The CDR3 end falls 3 residues outside the read, so it is completed with the germline J gene. The V gene is TRBV18, the J gene TRBJ1-1; D possibly corresponds to TRBD1 (6 bases). Germline CDR1 is KGHSH and CDR2 is LQKENI. V lost 5 bases to trimming and J lost 0 bases, with 7 bases between them. This CDR3 is built from 13 residues. CDR3 in amino acids: CASSGGLNTEAFF. Partial CDR3 DNA: TGTGCCAGCTCAGGGGGCCTGAACACTGAA.